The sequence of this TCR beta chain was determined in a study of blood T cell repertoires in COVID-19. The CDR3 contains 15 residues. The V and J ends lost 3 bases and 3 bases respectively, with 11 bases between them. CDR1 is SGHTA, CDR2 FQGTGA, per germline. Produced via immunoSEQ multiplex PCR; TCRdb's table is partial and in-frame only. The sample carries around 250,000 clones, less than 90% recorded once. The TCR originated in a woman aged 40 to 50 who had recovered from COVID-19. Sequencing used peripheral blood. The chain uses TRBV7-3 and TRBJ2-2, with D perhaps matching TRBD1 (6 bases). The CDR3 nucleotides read TGTGCCAGCAGCTTCAGGGACACCCACACCGGGGAGCTGTTTTTT. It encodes CASSFRDTHTGELFF.